These 5 T cell receptor beta chains were all obtained from the same sample, sequenced in a study of T cells after yellow fever vaccination. TCRdb re-analysed the 5' RACE reads in MiXCR, keeping a single row per CDR3 protein. The top ten clones hold 15% to 20% of a sample with about 320,000 distinct CDR3 sequences, around 4.4% of them seen once. Sequenced material: PBMCs, taken 15 days after the yellow fever booster vaccination. These receptors came from a man between 18 and 35 years old who received the YFV17D yellow fever vaccine.

This clonotype occurred many times. The V call is TRBV5-5, the J call TRBJ1-1; 10 positions match TRBD1. Germline CDR1 is SGHKS and CDR2 is YYEKEE (reference sequence). The J segment lost 1 base and the V segment lost 1 base, leaving 1 base of the junction unmatched. The CDR3 has 15 residues. The CDR3 loop reads CASSLWTGGNTEAFF. In DNA, the CDR3 is TGTGCCAGCAGCTTGTGGACAGGGGGGAACACTGAAGCTTTCTTT. The entire variable domain, with the rest obtained from reference TRBV5-5 and TRBJ1-1, is as follows: DAGVTQSPTHLIKTRGQQVTLRCSPISGHKSVSWYQQVLGQGPQFIFQYYEKEERGRGNFPDRFSARQFPNYSSELNVNALLLGDSALYLCASSLWTGGNTEAFFGQGTRLTVV.

This clonotype was detected ten times or more. The CDR3 sequence is CASSYAGAYNSPLHF. CDR3 bases: TGTGCCAGCAGTTACGCCGGGGCCTATAATTCACCCCTCCACTTT. The V call is TRBV6-5, the J call TRBJ1-6; no reliable D call. Germline lookup yields CDR1 MNHEY and CDR2 SVGAGI. The length of the CDR3 is 15 residues. Trimming stripped 2 bases from V and 2 bases from J, with 7 bases between.

This clonotype appeared many times. The genes are TRBV5-6 and TRBJ2-3, with 8 bases matching TRBD2. Germline CDR1 SGHDT, CDR2 YYEEEE. The length of the CDR3 is 13 residues. V lost 7 bases to trimming and J lost 2 bases; unmatched junction nucleotides: 3. This CDR3 is CASAGGTTDTQYF. The CDR3 DNA reads TGTGCCAGCGCGGGGGGAACCACAGATACGCAGTATTTT.

This clonotype has more than one count but fewer than ten. V and J are TRBV6-4 and TRBJ2-1; D tentatively fits TRBD1 or TRBD2 (5 bases each). Germline V gives CDR1 MRHNA, CDR2 SNTAGT. The CDR3 consists of 15 residues. Trimming stripped 5 bases from V and 0 bases from J, with 11 bases between. The CDR3 coding sequence is TGTGCCAGCAGTCTTAGCGACAGCTCCTACAATGAGCAGTTCTTC. Translating gives CASSLSDSSYNEQFF.

This clonotype has a count of ten or more. At one end the junction does not follow the germline gene, possibly because of a read error. The chain employs TRBV5-4 and TRBJ2-1, with D possibly matching TRBD1 (5 bases). Germline V gene data show CDR1 as SGHNT and CDR2 as YYREEE (reference sequence). CDR3 length equals 12 residues. The CDR3 is CASSLGATGMAF. In DNA form, the CDR3 reads TGTGCCAGCAGCTTGGGTGCAACAGGTATGGCCTTC.